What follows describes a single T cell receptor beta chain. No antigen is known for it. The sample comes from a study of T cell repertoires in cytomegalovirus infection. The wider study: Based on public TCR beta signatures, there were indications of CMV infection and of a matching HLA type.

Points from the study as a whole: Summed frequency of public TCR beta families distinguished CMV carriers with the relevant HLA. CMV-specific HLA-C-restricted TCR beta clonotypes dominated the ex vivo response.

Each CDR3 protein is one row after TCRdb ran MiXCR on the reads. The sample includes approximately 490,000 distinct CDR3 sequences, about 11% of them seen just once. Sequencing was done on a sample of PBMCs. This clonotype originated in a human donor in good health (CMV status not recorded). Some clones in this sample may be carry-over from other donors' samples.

The CDR3 protein is CASSEFIAGGRDTQYF. CDR3 nucleotide sequence: TGTGCCAGCAGTGAATTTATAGCGGGAGGCCGGGATACGCAGTATTTT. The gene calls are TRBV2 and TRBJ2-3, with 10 bases that match TRBD2. Germline V gene data show CDR1 as SNHLY and CDR2 as FYNNEI. This CDR3 has 16 residues. With V trimmed by 2 bases and J by 6 bases, 8 bases remained unmatched.